This T cell receptor (beta chain) was recovered during a study of cytomegalovirus exposure and HLA in healthy donors. Study outcomes and limitations: According to the study, 160 or so TCR beta chains were cytomegalovirus-associated.

This CDR3 is 15 amino acids long. Germline V gives CDR1 GTSNPN, CDR2 SVGIG (reference sequence). Trimming removed 1 base from V and 7 bases from J, with 16 bases in between. Notes on this clone: Its target is not known.

This PCR relied on a set of 60 Vbeta primers and 13 Jbeta primers. Here immunoSEQ multiplex PCR was the method, and the copy in TCRdb shows in-frame clones only, minus some. The sample has 90,000 to 120,000 clones; more than 65% are singletons. This TCR was recovered from a woman younger than 35 in good health and CMV-seropositive. Sequencing was carried out using PBMCs. The J gene is TRBJ1-4, the V gene TRBV30; no firm D call. DNA of the CDR3: TGTGCCTGGAGTGCAAGAGGTGTGAGCGGTGAAAAACTGTTTTTT. Its protein is CAWSARGVSGEKLFF.